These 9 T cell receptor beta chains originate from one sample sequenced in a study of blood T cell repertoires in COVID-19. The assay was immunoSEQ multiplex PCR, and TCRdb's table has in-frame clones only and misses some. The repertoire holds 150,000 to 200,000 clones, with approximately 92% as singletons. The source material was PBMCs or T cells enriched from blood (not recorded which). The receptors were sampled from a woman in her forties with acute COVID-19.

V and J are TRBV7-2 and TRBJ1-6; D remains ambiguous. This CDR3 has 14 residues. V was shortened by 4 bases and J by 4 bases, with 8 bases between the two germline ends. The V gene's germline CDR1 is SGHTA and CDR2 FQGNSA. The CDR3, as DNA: TGTGCCAGCAGCTCAACATGGTATAATTCACCCCTCCACTTT. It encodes CASSSTWYNSPLHF.

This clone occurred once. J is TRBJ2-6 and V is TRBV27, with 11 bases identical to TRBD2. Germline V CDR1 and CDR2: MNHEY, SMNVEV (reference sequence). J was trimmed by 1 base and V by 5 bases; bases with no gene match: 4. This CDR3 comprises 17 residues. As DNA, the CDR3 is TGTGCCAGCAGTCCCGGACTAGCGGGTTCTGGGGCCAACGTCCTGACTTTC. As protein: CASSPGLAGSGANVLTF.

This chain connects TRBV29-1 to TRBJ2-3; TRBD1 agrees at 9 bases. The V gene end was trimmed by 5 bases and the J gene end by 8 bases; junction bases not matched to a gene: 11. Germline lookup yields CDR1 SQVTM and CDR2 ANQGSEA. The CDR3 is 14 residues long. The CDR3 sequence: CSVPPPNRGLTQYF. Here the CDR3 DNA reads TGCAGCGTTCCCCCCCCCAACAGGGGGCTTACGCAGTATTTT.

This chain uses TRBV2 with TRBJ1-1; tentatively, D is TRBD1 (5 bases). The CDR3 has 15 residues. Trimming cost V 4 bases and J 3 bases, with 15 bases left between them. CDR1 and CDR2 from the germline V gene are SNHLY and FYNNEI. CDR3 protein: CASSVSGRRDTEAFF. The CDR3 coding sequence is TGTGCCAGCAGTGTGTCGGGACGGAGGGACACTGAAGCTTTCTTT.

The CDR3 DNA reads TGTGCTAGTGGTTCAGCGGGAAGCCTTTCGAATGAGCAGTTCTTC. It codes for CASGSAGSLSNEQFF. V and J are TRBV12-5 and TRBJ2-1; TRBD2 agrees at 7 bases. Per the germline V gene, CDR1 is LGHNT and CDR2 is FRNRAP. Trimming took 4 bases from V and 7 from J; bases not matched to a gene: 10. This CDR3 has 15 residues.

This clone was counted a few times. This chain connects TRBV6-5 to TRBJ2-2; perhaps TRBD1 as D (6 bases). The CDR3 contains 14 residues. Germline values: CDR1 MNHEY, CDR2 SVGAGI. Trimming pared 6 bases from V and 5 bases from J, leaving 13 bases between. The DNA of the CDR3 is TGTGCCAGCAGGGGGGCTCCCGCAACCGGGGAGCTGTTTTTT. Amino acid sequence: CASRGAPATGELFF.

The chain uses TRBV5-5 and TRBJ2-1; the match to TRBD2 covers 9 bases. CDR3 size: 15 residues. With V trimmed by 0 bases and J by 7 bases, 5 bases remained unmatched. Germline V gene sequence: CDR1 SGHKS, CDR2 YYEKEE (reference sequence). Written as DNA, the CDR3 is TGTGCCAGCAGCTTGGGGACTAGCGTGAGTAATGAGCAGTTCTTC. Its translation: CASSLGTSVSNEQFF.

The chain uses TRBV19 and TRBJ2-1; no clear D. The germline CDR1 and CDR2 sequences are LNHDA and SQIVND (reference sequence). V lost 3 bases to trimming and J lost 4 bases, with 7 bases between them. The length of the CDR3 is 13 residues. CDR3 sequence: CASSMWQYNEQFF. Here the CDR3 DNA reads TGTGCCAGTAGTATGTGGCAGTACAATGAGCAGTTCTTC.

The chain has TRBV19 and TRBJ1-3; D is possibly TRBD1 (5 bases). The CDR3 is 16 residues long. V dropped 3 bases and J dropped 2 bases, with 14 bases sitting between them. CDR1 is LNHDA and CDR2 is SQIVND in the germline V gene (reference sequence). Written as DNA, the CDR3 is TGTGCCAGTAGTATCAATTTACGGGGGACTGGAAACACCATATATTTT. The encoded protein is CASSINLRGTGNTIYF.